This TCR beta chain was obtained from a study of blood T cell repertoires in COVID-19. Study-level information: Material from acute and convalescent COVID-19 was sourced from the United States, Italy and Spain. T cells, B-cell-depleted T cells, or PBMCs supplied cDNA or gDNA.

CDR3 length equals 14 residues. The V gene lost 3 bases and the J gene lost 1 base, with 10 bases spanning the gap. The V gene's germline CDR1 is SGHTS and CDR2 YDEGEE. Original methodology: From reference gene primer amplification, estimates of nucleated cell counts were derived. Sequencing was performed with immunoSEQ multiplex PCR; in TCRdb, only in-frame clones are kept and a portion is missing. The D gene and trimming were derived from the DNA, and the V and J assignments and clone size from that table. This table holds over 150,000 clones, about 88% found once. The table lists this clone with many counts.

Sequences were obtained from peripheral blood. This rearrangement joins TRBV5-8 to TRBJ1-1, with D possibly being TRBD1 (5 bases). This sequence was found in a man aged 18-30 years who had recovered from COVID-19. The CDR3 nucleotides read TGTGCCAGCAGCTCAGGGCAGGGGAACACTGAAGCTTTCTTT. Amino acid sequence: CASSSGQGNTEAFF.